This T cell receptor (beta chain) emerged from a study of blood T cell repertoires in COVID-19. Overall study context: The origin of the acute and convalescent COVID-19 samples was the United States, Italy and Spain. PBMCs, B-cell-depleted T cells, or T cells provided the cDNA or gDNA that made up the material.

Authors' data handling: The assay estimated nucleated cells by amplifying reference gene primers. TCRdb keeps only in-frame clones here, not all; method: immunoSEQ multiplex PCR. The D gene and trimming were derived from the DNA, and the V and J assignments and clone size from that table. The table has 80,000 or so clones, 65% to 90% seen once; the top ten hold about a sixth. Germline V gene data show CDR1 as SGHNT and CDR2 as YENEEA. Trimming at V came to 0 bases and at J to 11 bases, leaving 7 bases not matched to a gene. The CDR3 covers 13 residues. Sequenced: peripheral blood. The clonotype originates from a human donor in a cohort sampled during active COVID-19. The chain uses TRBV11-3 and TRBJ2-7; the match to TRBD1 covers 7 bases. The CDR3 reads CASSLEPEGAEYF. The CDR3 DNA sequence: TGTGCCAGCAGCTTAGAGCCCGAGGGGGCGGAGTACTTC.